Given below is one TCR beta chain in context. The target antigen is unknown. The table came from immunoSEQ multiplex PCR; TCRdb's copy has only in-frame clones and leaves some out. Of approximately 99,000 clones listed, roughly 92% are singletons. Germline V gene data show CDR1 as MNHNS and CDR2 as SASEGT. The V gene lost 4 bases and the J gene lost 1 base, with 13 bases spanning the gap. There are 15 residues in the CDR3. The data were obtained in a study of graft-versus-host responses after intestinal transplantation. Overall study: Transplant recipients had multivisceral, liver-intestinal, or isolated intestinal grafts. Each patient got anti-thymocyte globulin induction, then tacrolimus and steroids for around three years.

Findings and caveats of the study: Allografts of patients with graft-donor T cell macrochimerism showed high graft-versus-host to host-versus-graft clone ratios. Detected in recipient marrow were GvH clones, some of which were first observed in ileum or blood.

The sample consisted of unstimulated CD8+ T cells sorted from spleen or lymph node cells, taken before transplant. This clonotype originated in a human donor who was the organ donor for an intestinal transplant. The chain links TRBV6-1 to TRBJ2-5; D possibly corresponds to TRBD1 (5 bases). CDR3 amino acids: CASSAPAQGQETQYF. The CDR3 DNA is TGTGCCAGCAGTGCCCCCGCGCAGGGCCAAGAGACCCAGTACTTC.